The T cell receptor beta chain described here comes from a study of T cells in Graves' hyperthyroidism and ophthalmopathy. Researchers took RNA transcripts and amplified the TCR beta CDR3 regions from them. Carried out on the TCR CDR3, a first-round RT-PCR used the HTBI primer set. TCRdb analysed the multiplex PCR reads with MiXCR anew, one entry per CDR3 protein. The sample includes 150,000 or so distinct CDR3 sequences, about 20% of them seen just once. This clonotype was picked up a small number of times. The V gene's germline CDR1 is LNHDA and CDR2 SQIVND (reference sequence). There are 15 residues in the CDR3. V was pared by 3 bases and J by 4 bases, with 13 bases between.

The J gene is TRBJ1-5, the V gene TRBV19; TRBD1 might be the D (6 bases). Sequencing was performed on blood. This TCR came from a woman in her fifties or sixties with Graves' hyperthyroidism that later progressed to Graves' ophthalmopathy. As DNA, the CDR3 is TGTGCCAGTAGTATGACGGACAGTGGGAATCAGCCCCAGCATTTT. Translation gives CASSMTDSGNQPQHF.